This TCR beta chain was recorded in a study of blood T cells in healthy people across ages. Of note for this clonotype: The antigen is unknown.

The V and J ends lost 7 bases and 3 bases respectively, with 16 bases between them. Germline assignment: CDR1 SNHLY and CDR2 FYNNEI. CDR3 length: 14 amino acids. Overall study findings and caveats: It was the long-lived donors that had more naive CD4+ cells and higher diversity than aged donors.

With a J-beta primer mix and a sample-barcoded 5' primer, a second PCR ran about 7 to 11 cycles. TCRdb fed the 5' RACE reads into MiXCR, producing one record per CDR3 protein. The sample has 700,000 to 850,000 distinct CDR3 sequences; around half are singletons. The chain uses TRBV2 and TRBJ2-7; possible D gene TRBD2, 7 bases. The sequence was collected from a man older than 75 in good health. The sample consisted of blood. CDR3 coding DNA: TGTGCCAGCACCACAAGGGGGGGGAGCTACGAGCAGTACTTC. This translates into CASTTRGGSYEQYF.